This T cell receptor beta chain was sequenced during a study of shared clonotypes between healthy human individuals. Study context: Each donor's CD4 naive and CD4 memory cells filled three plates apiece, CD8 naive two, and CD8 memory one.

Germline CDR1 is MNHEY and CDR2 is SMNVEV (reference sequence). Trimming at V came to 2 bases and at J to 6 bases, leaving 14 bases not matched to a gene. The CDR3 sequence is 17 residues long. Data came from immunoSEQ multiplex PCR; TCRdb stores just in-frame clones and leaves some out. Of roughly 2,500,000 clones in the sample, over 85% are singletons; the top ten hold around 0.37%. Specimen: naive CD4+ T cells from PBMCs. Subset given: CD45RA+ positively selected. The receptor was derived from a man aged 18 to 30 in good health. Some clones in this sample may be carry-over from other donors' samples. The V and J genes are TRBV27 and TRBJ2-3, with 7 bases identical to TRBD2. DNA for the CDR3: TGTGCCAGCAGTTTAAAGGGAGGGCTGAGGGGTAGTGATACGCAGTATTTT. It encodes CASSLKGGLRGSDTQYF.